Listed here is a single T cell receptor (beta chain). With 60 Vbeta and 13 Jbeta primers, the PCR was carried out. TCRdb keeps only in-frame clones here, not all; method: immunoSEQ multiplex PCR. The repertoire consists of more than 100,000 clones, with around 85% occurring once and the leading ten covering 2% to 2.5%. J was trimmed by 3 bases and V by 0 bases; bases with no gene match: 3. Germline lookup yields CDR1 SGHNT and CDR2 YYREEE (reference sequence). The CDR3 is made up of 16 amino acids. This entry comes from a study of cytomegalovirus exposure and HLA in healthy donors. The clonotype was recovered from a man under 40 in good health and CMV-seronegative. The V and J genes are TRBV5-4 and TRBJ1-4; 9 bases are shared with TRBD1. The material sequenced was PBMCs. Here the CDR3 reads CASSLAGTGSNEKLFF. CDR3 nucleotide sequence: TGTGCCAGCAGCTTGGCCGGGACAGGGTCTAATGAAAAACTGTTTTTT.